This T cell receptor beta chain was identified during a study of blood T cell repertoires in COVID-19. Sequencing was performed with immunoSEQ multiplex PCR; in TCRdb, only in-frame clones are kept and a portion is missing. This sample has about 330,000 clones, with about 90% found just once. Germline CDR1 LGHNT, CDR2 FRNRAP. CDR3 length equals 18 residues. The V segment lost 5 bases and the J segment 1 base; nucleotides outside the gene matches: 13. The TCR comes from a woman in her 30s who had recovered from COVID-19. V and J are TRBV12-5 and TRBJ2-2; 7 bases fit TRBD2. Sequencing input: PBMCs or T cells enriched from blood (not recorded which). CDR3 protein: CASGPPEGGGENTGELFF. The CDR3 DNA reads as TGTGCTAGTGGTCCCCCGGAGGGCGGGGGAGAGAACACCGGGGAGCTGTTTTTT.